This T cell receptor beta chain came from a study of cytomegalovirus exposure and HLA in healthy donors. Study at large: Most donors, just over 80% of several hundred genotyped, fell in the Caucasian-associated ancestry cluster.

PCR used 60 Vbeta primers and 13 Jbeta primers. Sequenced by immunoSEQ multiplex PCR; TCRdb stores in-frame clones only, minus some. Of 150,000 to 160,000 clones detected, approximately 80% appear once; the ten largest clones hold roughly 13%. Concerning this clone itself: Its target is not known.

Study-wide findings and caveats: Earlier findings revealed that most TCR beta V segments proved productive either about 87% or about 30% of the time.

The sample comprised PBMCs. The clonotype originates from a man younger than 45 in good health and CMV-seropositive.

CDR3 DNA sequence: TGTGCCAGCAGCTTAGGGCTAACCTACCAAGAGACCCAGTACTTC. Its translation is CASSLGLTYQETQYF. This sequence joins TRBV13 and TRBJ2-5; the D is unclear. The CDR3 length is 15 residues. Trimming took 0 bases from V and 0 from J, leaving 8 bases between them. Germline values: CDR1 PRHDT, CDR2 FYEKMQ (reference sequence).